A selection of T cell receptor beta chains follows, all from one sample in a study of OX40 agonist ivuxolimab in advanced cancers. Produced via immunoSEQ multiplex PCR; TCRdb's table is partial and in-frame only. The data hold approximately 75,000 clones, with roughly 90% observed a single time. Material: CD4+ or CD8+ T cells sorted from blood, obtained in a trial of the OX40 agonist ivuxolimab. The source is an adult with an advanced solid tumor such as melanoma, head and neck, liver or kidney cancer. Both conserved end residues are part of each CDR3. The D gene is left open where the match is weak. For some rows the clone size is stated as once, few or many, or as a class when expanded; others skip it.

j_gene: TRBJ2-1; abundance: -; d_gene: TRBD1; v_gene: TRBV10-3; CDR3nt: TGTGCCATCACCGGGACAGTAGGTAACTCCTACAATGAGCAGTTCTTC; CDR3aa: CAITGTVGNSYNEQFF
j_gene: TRBJ2-2; abundance: -; d_gene: -; v_gene: TRBV4-1; CDR3nt: TGCGCCAGCAGCCAAGAAACAGGCCCGAACACCGGGGAGCTGTTTTTT; CDR3aa: CASSQETGPNTGELFF
j_gene: TRBJ2-5; abundance: -; d_gene: TRBD1; v_gene: TRBV27; CDR3nt: TGTGCCAGCAGTACAACCGACAGGGGGCAAAGGCCAGAGACCCAGTACTTC; CDR3aa: CASSTTDRGQRPETQYF
j_gene: TRBJ2-5; abundance: once; d_gene: -; v_gene: TRBV7-7; CDR3nt: TGTGCCAGCAGTCAGCCCGGCCGGGAGACCCAGTACTTC; CDR3aa: CASSQPGRETQYF
j_gene: TRBJ1-5; abundance: -; d_gene: -; v_gene: TRBV4-1; CDR3nt: TGCGCCAGCAGCCAAGGGGCTGGGGACAATCAGCCCCAGCATTTT; CDR3aa: CASSQGAGDNQPQHF
j_gene: TRBJ1-3; abundance: -; d_gene: TRBD1; v_gene: TRBV7-2; CDR3nt: TGTGCCAGCAGCTCCCAGACAGGGTTCGGAAACACCACATATTTT; CDR3aa: CASSSQTGFGNTTYF
j_gene: TRBJ2-3; abundance: -; d_gene: -; v_gene: TRBV7-2; CDR3nt: TGTGCCAGCAGCTTAAGCGCAAGCACAGATACGCAGTATTTT; CDR3aa: CASSLSASTDTQYF
j_gene: TRBJ2-7; abundance: -; d_gene: TRBD2; v_gene: TRBV5-1; CDR3nt: TGCGCCAGCAGCTTGGCTAGCGGACCCTACGAGCAGTACTTC; CDR3aa: CASSLASGPYEQYF
j_gene: TRBJ2-7; abundance: once; d_gene: TRBD1; v_gene: TRBV7-8; CDR3nt: TGTGCCAGCACCCTCCTGGACAGGGGCTACGAGCAGTACTTC; CDR3aa: CASTLLDRGYEQYF
j_gene: TRBJ2-7; abundance: -; d_gene: -; v_gene: TRBV20-1; CDR3nt: TGCAGTGCTCCAACTACCTACGAGCAGTACTTC; CDR3aa: CSAPTTYEQYF
j_gene: TRBJ1-1; abundance: -; d_gene: TRBD1; v_gene: TRBV2; CDR3nt: TGTGCCAGTGACAGGGACACTGAAGCTTTCTTT; CDR3aa: CASDRDTEAFF
j_gene: TRBJ2-5; abundance: -; d_gene: TRBD2; v_gene: TRBV5-4; CDR3nt: TGTGCCAGCAGGGCACGGGGGGTACAAGAGACCCAGTACTTC; CDR3aa: CASRARGVQETQYF
j_gene: TRBJ1-2; abundance: -; d_gene: -; v_gene: TRBV28; CDR3nt: TGTGCCAGCAGTTTGGGGGGGAGCGGATATGGCTACACCTTC; CDR3aa: CASSLGGSGYGYTF
j_gene: TRBJ2-5; abundance: -; d_gene: -; v_gene: TRBV5-4; CDR3nt: TGTGCCAGCAGCTTGGCCGGGGGGCTCTCAGAGACCCAGTACTTC; CDR3aa: CASSLAGGLSETQYF
j_gene: TRBJ2-7; abundance: -; d_gene: TRBD2; v_gene: TRBV5-6; CDR3nt: TGTGCCAGCAGCTTTGGTAGCGGGAGATCCCTCTACGAGCAGTACTTC; CDR3aa: CASSFGSGRSLYEQYF
j_gene: TRBJ2-7; abundance: -; d_gene: TRBD2; v_gene: TRBV4-3; CDR3nt: TGCGCCAGCAGCCAATTAGCGGGGGGAAGCTCCTACGAGCAGTACTTC; CDR3aa: CASSQLAGGSSYEQYF
j_gene: TRBJ1-4; abundance: -; d_gene: -; v_gene: TRBV5-1; CDR3nt: TGCGCCAGCAGCCTCCTACCGGGACAAGGTAGTGAAAAACTGTTTTTT; CDR3aa: CASSLLPGQGSEKLFF
j_gene: TRBJ2-7; abundance: -; d_gene: TRBD2; v_gene: TRBV27; CDR3nt: TGTGCCAGCAGTTTATTTAGCGGGAATACCTACGAGCAGTACTTC; CDR3aa: CASSLFSGNTYEQYF
j_gene: TRBJ2-1; abundance: -; d_gene: -; v_gene: TRBV14; CDR3nt: TGTGCCAGCAGCCGAGGGGACTTCTCCTACAATGAGCAGTTCTTC; CDR3aa: CASSRGDFSYNEQFF
j_gene: TRBJ2-4; abundance: -; d_gene: -; v_gene: TRBV27; CDR3nt: TGTGCCAGCAGTTCCGACGGACTATCAAACATTCAGTACTTC; CDR3aa: CASSSDGLSNIQYF
j_gene: TRBJ2-1; abundance: -; d_gene: -; v_gene: TRBV18; CDR3nt: TGTGCCAGCTCCCGGGGTGGAGATGGGGTGGAGCAGTTCTTC; CDR3aa: CASSRGGDGVEQFF
j_gene: TRBJ1-1; abundance: -; d_gene: -; v_gene: TRBV19; CDR3nt: TGTGCCAGTAGTATGTTAGAGAACACTGAAGCTTTCTTT; CDR3aa: CASSMLENTEAFF
j_gene: TRBJ2-2; abundance: few; d_gene: -; v_gene: TRBV29-1; CDR3nt: TGCAGCGTGTATCTCAACACCGGGGAGCTGTTTTTT; CDR3aa: CSVYLNTGELFF
j_gene: TRBJ2-5; abundance: -; d_gene: -; v_gene: TRBV7-9; CDR3nt: TGTGCCAGCAGCCTAGACTCTTTAGGAGAGACCCAGTACTTC; CDR3aa: CASSLDSLGETQYF
j_gene: TRBJ2-7; abundance: few; d_gene: -; v_gene: TRBV21-1; CDR3nt: TGTGCCAGCAGCAAAGGTAGGTATCCGTGGTTC; CDR3aa: CASSKGRYPWF
j_gene: TRBJ2-1; abundance: -; d_gene: -; v_gene: TRBV5-4; CDR3nt: TGTGCCAGCAGCTGGCGGGTCAGTAACTCCTACAATGAGCAGTTCTTC; CDR3aa: CASSWRVSNSYNEQFF
j_gene: TRBJ1-3; abundance: -; d_gene: -; v_gene: TRBV5-4; CDR3nt: TGTGCCAGCAGCTCCGTGGTGGGGGGCTCTGGAAACACCATATATTTT; CDR3aa: CASSSVVGGSGNTIYF
j_gene: TRBJ2-1; abundance: -; d_gene: -; v_gene: TRBV13; CDR3nt: TGTGCCAGCAGCTTAGCCGGTAAGGCCTACAATGAGCAGTTCTTC; CDR3aa: CASSLAGKAYNEQFF
j_gene: TRBJ2-5; abundance: -; d_gene: -; v_gene: TRBV28; CDR3nt: TGTGCCAGCAGTTCCACAGGGTACCAAGAGACCCAGTACTTC; CDR3aa: CASSSTGYQETQYF
j_gene: TRBJ2-2; abundance: -; d_gene: -; v_gene: TRBV28; CDR3nt: TGTGCCAGCATTGGAGGCCTTTTTGGGGAGCTGTTTTTT; CDR3aa: CASIGGLFGELFF